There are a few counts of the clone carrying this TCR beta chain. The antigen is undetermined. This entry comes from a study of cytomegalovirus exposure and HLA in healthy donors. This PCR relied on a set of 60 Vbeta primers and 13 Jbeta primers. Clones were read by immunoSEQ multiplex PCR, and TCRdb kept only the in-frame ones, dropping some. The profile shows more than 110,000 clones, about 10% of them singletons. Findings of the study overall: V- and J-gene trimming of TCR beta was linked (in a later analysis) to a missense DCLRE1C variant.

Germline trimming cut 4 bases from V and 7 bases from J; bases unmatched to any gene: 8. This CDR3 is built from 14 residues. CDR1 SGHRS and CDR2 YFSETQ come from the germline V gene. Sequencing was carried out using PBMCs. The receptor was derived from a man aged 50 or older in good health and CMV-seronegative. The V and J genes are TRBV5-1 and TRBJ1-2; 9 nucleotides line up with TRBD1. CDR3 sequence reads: CASSQSDRGGGYTF. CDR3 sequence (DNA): TGCGCCAGCAGCCAATCGGACAGGGGTGGTGGCTACACCTTC.